The T cell receptor beta chain described here comes from a study of blood T cell repertoires in COVID-19. Study-wide context: There were acute and convalescent COVID-19 samples, and they came from the United States, Italy and Spain. From T cells, B-cell-depleted T cells, or PBMCs came the material, which was cDNA or gDNA.

V lost 3 bases and J lost 4, with 18 bases in between. The CDR3 totals 16 residues. Germline assignment: CDR1 KGHSH and CDR2 LQKENI. In the original processing: Cell counts per sample came from amplifying reference gene primers. TCRdb's copy holds only in-frame clones and misses some; the assay was immunoSEQ multiplex PCR. That table furnishes V, J and clone size, whereas the DNA furnished D and trimming. The table shows fewer than 120,000 clones, with 72% occurring only once. The chain links TRBV18 to TRBJ1-2, with D possibly matching TRBD1 (5 bases). The sequence came from a woman aged 60-75 years with acute or convalescent COVID-19. Sequenced material: peripheral blood. In DNA form, the CDR3 reads TGTGCCAGCTCACCGCGGGACGGTGGCGCGGGCTATGGCTACACCTTC. Encoded protein: CASSPRDGGAGYGYTF. The variable domain in full, with the rest retrieved from reference TRBV18 and TRBJ1-2, is NAGVMQNPRHLVRRRGQEARLRCSPMKGHSHVYWYRQLPEEGLKFMVYLQKENIIDESGMPKERFSAEFPKEGPSILRIQQVVRGDSAAYFCASSPRDGGAGYGYTFGSGTRLTVV.